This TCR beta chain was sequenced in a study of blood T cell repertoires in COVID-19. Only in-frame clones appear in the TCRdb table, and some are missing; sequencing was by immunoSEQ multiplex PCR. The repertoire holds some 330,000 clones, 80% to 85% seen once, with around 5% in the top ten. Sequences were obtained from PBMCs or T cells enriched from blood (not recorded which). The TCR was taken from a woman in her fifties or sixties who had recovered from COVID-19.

The CDR3 protein is CASSPSGSGNTIYF. The CDR3 DNA reads as TGTGCCAGCAGCCCCTCCGGCTCTGGAAACACCATATATTTT. This sequence joins TRBV7-2 and TRBJ1-3; no definite D call. V dropped 5 bases and J dropped 0 bases, with 8 bases sitting between them. Germline V lookup: CDR1 SGHTA, CDR2 FQGNSA. The CDR3 totals 14 residues.